The following is a T cell receptor (beta chain) sequence with its context. The run of the v3.0 immunoSEQ assay was at survey level. Sequencing was directed toward about 35,000-50,000 T-cell genomes in each sample. Method: immunoSEQ multiplex PCR; TCRdb's copy keeps in-frame clones and lacks some. The sample holds 15,000 to 20,000 clones; approximately 79% are singletons and the top ten take under 7.5%. This sample was taken from a study of long-term antiretroviral therapy in people with HIV. CDR1 is MNHEY and CDR2 is SMNVEV in the germline V gene (reference sequence). The V gene end was trimmed by 5 bases and the J gene end by 8 bases; junction bases not matched to a gene: 9. This CDR3 has 16 amino acids.

The chain is built from TRBV27 and TRBJ2-1; 13 bases match TRBD2. The sequencing here drew on unsorted PBMCs, taken at the start of antiretroviral therapy, before treatment. This sequence originates from a man between 18 and 29 years old with HIV. CDR3 DNA: TGTGCCAGCAGTCCCGGACTAGCGGGAGCCATCCATGAGCAGTTCTTC. Translation: CASSPGLAGAIHEQFF.